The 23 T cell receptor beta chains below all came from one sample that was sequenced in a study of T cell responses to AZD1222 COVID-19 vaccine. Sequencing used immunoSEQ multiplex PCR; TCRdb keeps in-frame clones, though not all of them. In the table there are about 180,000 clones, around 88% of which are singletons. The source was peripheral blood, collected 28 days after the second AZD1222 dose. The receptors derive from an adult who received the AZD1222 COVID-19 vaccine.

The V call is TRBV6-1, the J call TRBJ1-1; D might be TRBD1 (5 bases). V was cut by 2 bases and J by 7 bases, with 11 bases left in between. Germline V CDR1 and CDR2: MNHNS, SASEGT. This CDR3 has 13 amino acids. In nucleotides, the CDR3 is TGTGCCAGCAGTGAAACCAGGGCCCGTGAAGCTTTCTTT. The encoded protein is CASSETRAREAFF.

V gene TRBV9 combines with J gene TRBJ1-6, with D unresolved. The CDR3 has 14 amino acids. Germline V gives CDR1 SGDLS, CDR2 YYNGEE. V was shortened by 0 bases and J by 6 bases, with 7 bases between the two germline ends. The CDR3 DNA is TGTGCCAGCAGCGTAGCGGCAGTTAATTCACCCCTCCACTTT. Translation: CASSVAAVNSPLHF.

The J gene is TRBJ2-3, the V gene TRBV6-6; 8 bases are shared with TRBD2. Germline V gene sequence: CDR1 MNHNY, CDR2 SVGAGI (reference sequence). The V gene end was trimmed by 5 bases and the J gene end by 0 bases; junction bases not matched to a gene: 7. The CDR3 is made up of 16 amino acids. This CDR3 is CASSRSGGLSTDTQYF. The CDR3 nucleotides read TGTGCCAGCAGTCGATCGGGGGGGCTCAGCACAGATACGCAGTATTTT.

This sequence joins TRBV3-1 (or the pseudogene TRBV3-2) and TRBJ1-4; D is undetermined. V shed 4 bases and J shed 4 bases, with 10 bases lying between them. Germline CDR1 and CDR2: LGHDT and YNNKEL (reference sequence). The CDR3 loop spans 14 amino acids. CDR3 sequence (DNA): TGTGCCAGCAGCCCGGAAGCCTTTAATGAAAAACTGTTTTTT. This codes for CASSPEAFNEKLFF.

The CDR3 DNA reads as TGTGCCAGCAGCACAACATACCTATCCTACGAGCAGTACTTC. This codes for CASSTTYLSYEQYF. The chain links TRBV6-5 to TRBJ2-7; no definite D call. V was pared by 6 bases and J by 1 base, with 13 bases between. The CDR3 consists of 14 residues. CDR1 is MNHEY and CDR2 is SVGAGI in the germline V gene.

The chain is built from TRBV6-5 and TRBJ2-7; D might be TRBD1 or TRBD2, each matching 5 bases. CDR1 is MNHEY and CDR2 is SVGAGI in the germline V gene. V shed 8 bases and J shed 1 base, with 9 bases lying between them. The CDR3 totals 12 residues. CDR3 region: CASGTVSYEQYF. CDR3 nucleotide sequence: TGTGCCAGCGGGACCGTATCCTACGAGCAGTACTTC.

The CDR3 region has the DNA TGTGCCAGCAGTTTAAGATCCGGAAACACCATATATTTT. This gives the protein CASSLRSGNTIYF. The chain has TRBV27 and TRBJ1-3; unclear D gene. In germline, CDR1 is MNHEY, CDR2 SMNVEV (reference sequence). The CDR3 length is 13 residues. The V end lost 2 bases, the J end lost 4 bases, and 6 bases lay between the germline ends.

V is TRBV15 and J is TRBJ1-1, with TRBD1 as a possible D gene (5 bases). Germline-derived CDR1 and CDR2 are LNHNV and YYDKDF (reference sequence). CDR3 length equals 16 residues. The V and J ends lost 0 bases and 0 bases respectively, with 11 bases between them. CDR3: CATSREGGALNTEAFF. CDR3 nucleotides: TGTGCCACCAGCAGAGAGGGCGGGGCCCTGAACACTGAAGCTTTCTTT.

The CDR3 bases are TGTGCCAGTACGACAGGGTACACAGATACGCAGTATTTT. It codes for CASTTGYTDTQYF. The gene calls are TRBV12-3 or TRBV12-4 and TRBJ2-3, with TRBD1 matching over 7 bases. V gave up 9 bases and J gave up 2 bases; unmatched junction bases: 5. CDR3 size: 13 residues.

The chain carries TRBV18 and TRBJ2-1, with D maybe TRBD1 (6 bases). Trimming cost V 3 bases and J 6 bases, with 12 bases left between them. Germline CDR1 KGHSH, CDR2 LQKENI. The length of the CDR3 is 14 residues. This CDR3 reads CASSPLTGFNEQFF. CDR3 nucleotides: TGTGCCAGCTCACCCTTGACAGGATTCAATGAGCAGTTCTTC.

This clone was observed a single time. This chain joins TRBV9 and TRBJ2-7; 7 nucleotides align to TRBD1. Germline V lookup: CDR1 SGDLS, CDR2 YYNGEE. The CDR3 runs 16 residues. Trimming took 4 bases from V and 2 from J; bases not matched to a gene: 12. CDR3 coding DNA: TGTGCCAGCAGCCCCGGGACAGACCTGCTGCCCTACGAGCAGTACTTC. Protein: CASSPGTDLLPYEQYF.

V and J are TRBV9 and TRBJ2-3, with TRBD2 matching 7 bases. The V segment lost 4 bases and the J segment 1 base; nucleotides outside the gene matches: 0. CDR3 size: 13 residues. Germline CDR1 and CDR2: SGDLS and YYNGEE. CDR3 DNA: TGTGCCAGCAGCCTAGCGGGCACAGATACGCAGTATTTT. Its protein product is CASSLAGTDTQYF.

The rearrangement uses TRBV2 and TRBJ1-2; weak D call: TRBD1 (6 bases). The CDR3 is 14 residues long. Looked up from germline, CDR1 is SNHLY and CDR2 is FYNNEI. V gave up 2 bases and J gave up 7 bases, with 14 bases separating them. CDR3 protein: CASSETGRIGGYTF. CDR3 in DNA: TGTGCCAGCAGTGAAACAGGGAGGATCGGTGGCTACACCTTC.

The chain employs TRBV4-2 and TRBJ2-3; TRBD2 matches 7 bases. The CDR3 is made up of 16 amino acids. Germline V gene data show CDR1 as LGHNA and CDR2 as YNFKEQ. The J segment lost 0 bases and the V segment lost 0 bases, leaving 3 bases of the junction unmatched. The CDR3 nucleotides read TGTGCCAGCAGCCAAGAACCGGGGGGTAGCACAGATACGCAGTATTTT. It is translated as CASSQEPGGSTDTQYF.

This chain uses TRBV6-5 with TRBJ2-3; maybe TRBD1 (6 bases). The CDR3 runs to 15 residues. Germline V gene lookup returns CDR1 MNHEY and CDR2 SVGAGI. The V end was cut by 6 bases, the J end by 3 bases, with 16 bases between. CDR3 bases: TGTGCCAGCAGCCCCGGGACAAAAAGTACAGATACGCAGTATTTT. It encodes CASSPGTKSTDTQYF.

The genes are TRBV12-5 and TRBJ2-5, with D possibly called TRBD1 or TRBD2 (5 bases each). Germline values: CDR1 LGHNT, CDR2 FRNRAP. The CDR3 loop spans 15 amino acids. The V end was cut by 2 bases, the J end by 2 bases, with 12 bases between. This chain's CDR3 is CASGLLRGQQETQYF. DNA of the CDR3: TGTGCTAGTGGTTTGCTCCGGGGCCAACAAGAGACCCAGTACTTC.

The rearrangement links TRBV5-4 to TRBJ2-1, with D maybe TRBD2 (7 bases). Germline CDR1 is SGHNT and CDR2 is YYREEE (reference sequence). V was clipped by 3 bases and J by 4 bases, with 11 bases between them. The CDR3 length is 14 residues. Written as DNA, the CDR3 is TGTGCCAGCAGCTCCGGGGGGCTTTACAATGAGCAGTTCTTC. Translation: CASSSGGLYNEQFF.

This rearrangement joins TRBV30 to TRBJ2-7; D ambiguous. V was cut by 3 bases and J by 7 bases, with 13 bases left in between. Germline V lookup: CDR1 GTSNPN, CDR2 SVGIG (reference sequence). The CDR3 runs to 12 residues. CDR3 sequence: CAWRADLREQYF. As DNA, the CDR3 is TGTGCCTGGAGGGCAGACCTACGAGAGCAGTACTTC. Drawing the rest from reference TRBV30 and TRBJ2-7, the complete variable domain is SQTIHQWPATLVQPVGSPLSLECTVEGTSNPNLYWYRQAAGRGLQLLFYSVGIGQISSEVPQNLSASRPQDRQFILSSKKLLLSDSGFYLCAWRADLREQYFGPGTRLTVT.

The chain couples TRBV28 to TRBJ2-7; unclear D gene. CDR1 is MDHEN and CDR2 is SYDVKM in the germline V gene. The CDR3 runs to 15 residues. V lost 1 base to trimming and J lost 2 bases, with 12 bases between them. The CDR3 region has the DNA TGTGCCAGCAGTTTATTTCCGGCGCCGACCTACGAGCAGTACTTC. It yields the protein CASSLFPAPTYEQYF. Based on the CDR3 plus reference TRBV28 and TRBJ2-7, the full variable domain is DVKVTQSSRYLVKRTGEKVFLECVQDMDHENMFWYRQDPGLGLRLIYFSYDVKMKEKGDIPEGYSVSREKKERFSLILESASTNQTSMYLCASSLFPAPTYEQYFGPGTRLTVT.

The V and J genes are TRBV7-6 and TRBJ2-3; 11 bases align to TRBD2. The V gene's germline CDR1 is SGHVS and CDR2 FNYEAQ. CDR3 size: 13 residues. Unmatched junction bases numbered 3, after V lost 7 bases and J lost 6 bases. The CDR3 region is CASNPSGGDTQYF. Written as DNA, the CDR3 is TGTGCCAGCAACCCTAGCGGGGGGGATACGCAGTATTTT.

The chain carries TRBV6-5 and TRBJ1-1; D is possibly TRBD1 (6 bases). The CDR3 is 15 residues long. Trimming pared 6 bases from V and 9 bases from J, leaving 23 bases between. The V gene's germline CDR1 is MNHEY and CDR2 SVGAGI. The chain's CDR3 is CASSLAGAREGKAFF. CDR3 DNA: TGTGCCAGCAGCCTGGCGGGGGCTAGGGAGGGGAAAGCTTTCTTT.

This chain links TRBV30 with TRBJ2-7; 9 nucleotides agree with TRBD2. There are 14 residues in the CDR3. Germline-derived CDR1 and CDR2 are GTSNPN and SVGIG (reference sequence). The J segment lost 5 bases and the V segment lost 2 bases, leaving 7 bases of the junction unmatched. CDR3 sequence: CAWSRGGGVDEQYF. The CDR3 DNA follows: TGTGCCTGGAGTCGCGGGGGGGGAGTAGACGAGCAGTACTTC.

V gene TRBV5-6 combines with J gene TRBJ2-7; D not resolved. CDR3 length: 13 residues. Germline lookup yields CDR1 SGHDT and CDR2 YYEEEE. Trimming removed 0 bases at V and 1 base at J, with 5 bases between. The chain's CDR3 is CASSLATSYEQYF. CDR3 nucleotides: TGTGCCAGCAGCTTGGCGACTTCCTACGAGCAGTACTTC.